Listed below are T cell receptor beta chains from one sample, sequenced in a study of T-cell memory formation after mild COVID-19. MiXCR was run by TCRdb on the 5' RACE reads, yielding one entry per CDR3 protein. The sample holds 260,000 or so distinct CDR3 sequences, 16% seen once. Material: PBMCs or a T cell subset sorted from them (not recorded which). These receptors originate from a young man who had mild COVID-19 (a few samples of this study predate the infection). Cell type and time point are not known. Each CDR3 is given with its conserved first and last residue. Each record gives: clone size, V gene, J gene, D gene, CDR3 DNA, CDR3 protein. The D gene is left open where the match is weak. Size is omitted from some rows. Given values are once, few, many or a class for expanded clones.

>few|TRBV12-3/TRBV12-4|TRBJ2-2|NA
TGTGCCAGCAGTTTCCCCACAGGGAACGCGAACACCGGGGAGCTGTTTTTT
CASSFPTGNANTGELFF
>few|TRBV6-6|TRBJ2-5|NA
TGTGCCAGCAGTTACTCATTGGAGGACAGAAGACAAGAGACCCAGTACTTC
CASSYSLEDRRQETQYF
>NA|TRBV14|TRBJ1-5|NA
TGTGCCAGCAGCCAAGAAGGACGGACATGCCAAGGGTATAGCAATCAGCCCCAGCATTTT
CASSQEGRTCQGYSNQPQHF
>few|TRBV12-3/TRBV12-4|TRBJ2-5|NA
TGTGCCAGCAGTTCGGGGGGCAGGGGGCAAGAGACCCAGTACTTC
CASSSGGRGQETQYF
>few|TRBV15|TRBJ2-3|TRBD1
TGTGCCACCAGCAGGGGACAGGCGGGAGATACGCAGTATTTT
CATSRGQAGDTQYF
>NA|TRBV11-1|TRBJ2-3|TRBD2
TGTGCCAGCAGCGACCCACTAGCGGGGGGCCCTAGCACAGATACGCAGTATTTT
CASSDPLAGGPSTDTQYF
>few|TRBV9|TRBJ2-4|NA
TGTGCCAGCAGCGGAGGCTACGGGGCAGGGCCCTACAAAAACATTCAGTACTTC
CASSGGYGAGPYKNIQYF
>few|TRBV15|TRBJ1-6|NA
TGTGCCACCAGCAGAGATAGTTTTGGGGATTCACCCCTCCACTTT
CATSRDSFGDSPLHF
>NA|TRBV6-5|TRBJ1-2|NA
TGTGCCAGCAGTTACTCGACCGGGTGGAATGGCTACACCTTC
CASSYSTGWNGYTF
>NA|TRBV12-3/TRBV12-4|TRBJ2-7|TRBD2
TGTGCCAGCAGTCCCTTAAAGTCCGAGCTAGCGGGGTTCTACGAGCAGTACTTC
CASSPLKSELAGFYEQYF
>few|TRBV6-2/TRBV6-3|TRBJ2-4|NA
TGTGCCAGCAGTCCAGCCAGGTTGGTGCAGTACTTC
CASSPARLVQYF
>NA|TRBV4-1|TRBJ2-2|TRBD1
TGCGCCAGCAGCCCCTCCGGGACAGGGGGCCCCGGGGAGCTGTTTTTT
CASSPSGTGGPGELFF
>few|TRBV6-1|TRBJ2-1|NA
TGTGCCAGCAGTATCTGGCCGACAAACAATGAGCAGTTCTTC
CASSIWPTNNEQFF
>few|TRBV6-2/TRBV6-3|TRBJ2-7|TRBD2
TGTGCCAGCCTCCGGGACTACTCCTACGAGCAGTACTTC
CASLRDYSYEQYF
>many|TRBV12-3/TRBV12-4|TRBJ1-1|NA
TGTGCCAGCAGCCGTACTGAAGCTTTCTTT
CASSRTEAFF
>NA|TRBV5-6|TRBJ2-5|TRBD1
TGTGCCAGCAGCTCGGACAGGGGACTTTGGGTGAACTTC
CASSSDRGLWVNF
>many|TRBV4-1|TRBJ2-5|TRBD2
TGCGCCAGCAGCCAAGATCACGGGGGGGAGACCCAGTACTTC
CASSQDHGGETQYF
>many|TRBV7-9|TRBJ2-2|NA
TGTGCGACCCCCTCGGGCACCGGGGAGCTGTTTTTT
CATPSGTGELFF
>many|TRBV12-3/TRBV12-4|TRBJ2-5|NA
TGTGCCAGCAGTTTTCGGGGGGAGACCCAGTACTTC
CASSFRGETQYF
>NA|TRBV7-2|TRBJ2-3|TRBD2
TGTGCCAGCAGCCCCGGGACTAGTTCAGCAGATACGAAGTATTTT
CASSPGTSSADTKYF
>few|TRBV7-2|TRBJ2-2|NA
TGTGCCAGCAGCTTCGCGACACCGAACACCGGGGAGCTGTTTTTT
CASSFATPNTGELFF
>NA|TRBV18|TRBJ2-7|NA
TGTGCCAGCTCACGGTCCGAGGGGGCCTACGAGCAGTACTTC
CASSRSEGAYEQYF
>few|TRBV6-5|TRBJ1-2|NA
TGTGCCAGCAGTTACTCGTGGGATTCGGCCTATGGCTACACCTTC
CASSYSWDSAYGYTF